This TCR beta chain was retrieved from a study of blood T cells in healthy people across ages. Together with a sample-barcoded 5' primer, a J-beta primer mix was included in a second PCR lasting roughly 6 to 12 cycles. TCRdb re-called the 5' RACE reads with MiXCR, one entry per CDR3 protein. The sample records over a million distinct CDR3 sequences, 59% being singletons. J gave up 11 bases and V 5 bases, and 14 bases lay outside the gene matches. CDR1 SGHRS and CDR2 YFSETQ come from the germline V gene. This CDR3 spans 15 amino acids. The source is a man between 18 and 29 years old in good health. The sequencing input was blood. The V call is TRBV5-1, the J call TRBJ2-5, with 11 bases lining up with TRBD2. The CDR3 spells CASSPTLAGAFEQYF. CDR3 bases: TGCGCCAGCAGTCCGACACTAGCGGGAGCTTTTGAGCAGTACTTC. Variable domain in full (rest from reference TRBV5-1 and TRBJ2-5): KAGVTQTPRYLIKTRGQQVTLSCSPISGHRSVSWYQQTPGQGLQFLFEYFSETQRNKGNFPGRFSGRQFSNSRSEMNVSTLELGDSALYLCASSPTLAGAFEQYFGPGTRLLVL.